The 12 T cell receptor beta chains listed next were all sequenced from one sample in a study of healthy donors' naive CD4 and CD8 T cells. TCR libraries were built from about 500 ng of total RNA by linear amplification. TCRdb passed the reads through MiXCR, listing each CDR3 protein once. The sample lists some 190,000 distinct CDR3 sequences, 65% to 75% occurring once. Sample: naive CD4+ and CD8+ T cells sorted from blood, pooled from several donors. These receptors came from a pool of human donors in good health; the sample pools cells from several healthy donors.

As regards this clonotype: The junction and the germline gene differ at one end; a read error may be behind it. The rearrangement links TRBV6-5 to TRBJ1-1; unclear D gene. Looked up from germline, CDR1 is MNHEY and CDR2 is SVGAGI. The length of the CDR3 is 14 residues. The CDR3, as DNA: TGTGCCAGCAACCATGGGCCGGGGAACCCTGAAGCTTTCTTT. Protein product: CASNHGPGNPEAFF.

Note on this clonotype: Sequence at one end of the junction differs from germline and may be a read error. The chain joins TRBV29-1 to TRBJ1-4; TRBD1 agrees at 12 bases. The germline V gene encodes CDR1 SQVTM and CDR2 ANQGSEA. CDR3 length: 12 amino acids. The CDR3 spells CSVVLGTGGGLF. CDR3 sequence (DNA): TGCAGCGTTGTCCTCGGGACAGGGGGCGGCCTATTT. The full variable domain, its missing parts supplied by reference TRBV29-1 and TRBJ1-4, is SAVISQKPSRDICQRGTSLTIQCQVDSQVTMMFWYRQQPGQSLTLIATANQGSEATYESGFVIDKFPISRPNLTFSTLTVSNMSPEDSSIYLCSVVLGTGGGLFGSGTQLSVL.

This chain joins TRBV6-2 or TRBV6-3 and TRBJ2-1; maybe TRBD2 (5 bases). The CDR3 sequence is 13 residues long. CDR1 is MNHEY and CDR2 is SVGEGT in the germline V gene. Deletions cut 2 bases from V and 5 bases from J, with 7 bases between. CDR3 region: CASSYGENNEQFF. CDR3 nucleotides: TGTGCCAGCAGTTACGGGGAGAACAATGAGCAGTTCTTC.

This clonotype was picked up a small number of times. This chain uses TRBV28 with TRBJ2-2; 8 bases line up with TRBD1. With V trimmed by 3 bases and J by 3 bases, 6 bases remained unmatched. Germline V gives CDR1 MDHEN, CDR2 SYDVKM. The CDR3 has 16 amino acids. The CDR3 coding sequence is TGTGCCAGCAGTTTTGGGCAGGGGGCGGACACCGGGGAGCTGTTTTTT. Its protein is CASSFGQGADTGELFF.

The gene calls are TRBV29-1 and TRBJ2-3; tentatively, D is TRBD2 (5 bases). V shed 4 bases and J shed 5 bases, with 16 bases lying between them. CDR1 and CDR2 from the germline V gene are SQVTM and ANQGSEA. This CDR3 has 14 amino acids. CDR3 nucleotide sequence: TGCAGCGTTGTCCTAGCCGATGGTGGAGATACGCAGTATTTT. Translation: CSVVLADGGDTQYF.

The chain links TRBV12-3 or TRBV12-4 to TRBJ1-1, with D unresolved. V lost 2 bases to trimming and J lost 2 bases, with 9 bases between them. CDR3 length: 14 amino acids. In nucleotides, the CDR3 is TGTGCCAGCAGTTTATTTGACTCTAACACTGAAGCTTTCTTT. Translating it yields CASSLFDSNTEAFF.

The chain carries TRBV29-1 and TRBJ2-7; 8 bases are shared with TRBD1. Germline-derived CDR1 and CDR2 are SQVTM and ANQGSEA. This CDR3 comprises 13 residues. With V trimmed by 7 bases and J by 3 bases, 8 bases remained unmatched. For the CDR3, the DNA is TGCAGCGGAACGGACAGGGCTAACTACGAGCAGTACTTC. This encodes CSGTDRANYEQYF.

DNA for the CDR3: TGTGCCATCAGTGTAGAGCAGGCTGGGGAGCAGTACGTC. Protein sequence: CAISVEQAGEQYV. V usage is TRBV10-3 and J usage is TRBJ2-7; D is undetermined. The germline V and J ends were trimmed by 4 bases and 7 bases, with 14 bases remaining between them. This CDR3 has 13 amino acids. Germline V gives CDR1 ENHRY, CDR2 SYGVKD.

V is TRBV29-1 and J is TRBJ2-5; D may be TRBD1 or TRBD2 (5 bases each). Trimming stripped 4 bases from V and 7 bases from J, with 13 bases between. The germline V gene encodes CDR1 SQVTM and CDR2 ANQGSEA. The CDR3 extends over 12 amino acids. CDR3 in amino acids: CSVGGDDRTQYF. DNA for the CDR3: TGCAGCGTTGGAGGGGACGACCGGACCCAGTACTTC.

CDR3 nucleotides: TGTGCCACCAGCAGAGTTGGATCTAACTATGGCTACACCTTC. It yields the protein CATSRVGSNYGYTF. The chain combines TRBV15 with TRBJ1-2; D gene unclear. Germline-derived CDR1 and CDR2 are LNHNV and YYDKDF (reference sequence). Trimming removed 1 base at V and 0 bases at J, with 6 bases between. The CDR3 extends over 14 amino acids.

The chain carries TRBV29-1 and TRBJ2-7; no firm D call. Deletions cut 2 bases from V and 9 bases from J, with 14 bases between. CDR3 size: 12 residues. CDR1 is SQVTM, CDR2 ANQGSEA, per germline. As DNA, the CDR3 is TGCAGCGTTGAAAAATCTCCCTCCGGGCAGTACTTC. Translating gives CSVEKSPSGQYF.

The chain couples TRBV29-1 to TRBJ1-1, with 8 bases that match TRBD1. The V and J ends lost 6 bases and 5 bases, in that order; junction bases with no gene match: 11. This CDR3 comprises 14 residues. Germline V CDR1 and CDR2: SQVTM, ANQGSEA. The CDR3 DNA is TGCAGCGTAGACCGGACAGGGATGGGGACTGAAGCTTTCTTT. The encoded protein is CSVDRTGMGTEAFF.